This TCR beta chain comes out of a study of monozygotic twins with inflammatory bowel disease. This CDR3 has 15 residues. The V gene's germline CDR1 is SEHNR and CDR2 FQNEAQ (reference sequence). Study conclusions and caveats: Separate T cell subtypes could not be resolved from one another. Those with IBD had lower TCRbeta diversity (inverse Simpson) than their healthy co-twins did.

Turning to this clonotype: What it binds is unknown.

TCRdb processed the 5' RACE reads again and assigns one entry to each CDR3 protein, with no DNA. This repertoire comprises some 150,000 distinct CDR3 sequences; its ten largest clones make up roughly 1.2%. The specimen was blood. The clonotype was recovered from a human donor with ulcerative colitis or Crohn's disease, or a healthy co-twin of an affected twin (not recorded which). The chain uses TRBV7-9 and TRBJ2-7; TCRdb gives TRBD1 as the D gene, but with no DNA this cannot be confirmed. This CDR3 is CASSATGGVRYEQYF. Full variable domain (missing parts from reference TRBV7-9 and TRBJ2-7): DTGVSQNPRHKITKRGQNVTFRCDPISEHNRLYWYRQTLGQGPEFLTYFQNEAQLEKSRLLSDRFSAERPKGSFSTLEIQRTEQGDSAMYLCASSATGGVRYEQYFGPGTRLTVT.